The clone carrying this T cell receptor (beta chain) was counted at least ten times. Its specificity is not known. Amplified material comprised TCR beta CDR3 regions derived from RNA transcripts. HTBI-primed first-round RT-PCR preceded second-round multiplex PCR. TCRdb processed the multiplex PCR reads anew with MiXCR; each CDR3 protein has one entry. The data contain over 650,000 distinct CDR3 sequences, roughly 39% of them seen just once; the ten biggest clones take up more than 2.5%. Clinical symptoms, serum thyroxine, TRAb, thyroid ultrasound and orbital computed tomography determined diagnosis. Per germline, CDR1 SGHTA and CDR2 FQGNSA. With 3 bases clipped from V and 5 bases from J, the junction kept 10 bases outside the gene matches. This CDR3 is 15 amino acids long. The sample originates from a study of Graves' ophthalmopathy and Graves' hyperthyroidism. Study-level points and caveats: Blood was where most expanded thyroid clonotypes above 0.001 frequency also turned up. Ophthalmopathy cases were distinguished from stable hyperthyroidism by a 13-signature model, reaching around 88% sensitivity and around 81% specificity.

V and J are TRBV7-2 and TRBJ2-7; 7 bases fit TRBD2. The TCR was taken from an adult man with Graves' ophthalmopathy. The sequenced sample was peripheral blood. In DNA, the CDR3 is TGTGCCAGCAGCTTTATGGGACTAATGATCCACGAGCAGTACTTC. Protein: CASSFMGLMIHEQYF.